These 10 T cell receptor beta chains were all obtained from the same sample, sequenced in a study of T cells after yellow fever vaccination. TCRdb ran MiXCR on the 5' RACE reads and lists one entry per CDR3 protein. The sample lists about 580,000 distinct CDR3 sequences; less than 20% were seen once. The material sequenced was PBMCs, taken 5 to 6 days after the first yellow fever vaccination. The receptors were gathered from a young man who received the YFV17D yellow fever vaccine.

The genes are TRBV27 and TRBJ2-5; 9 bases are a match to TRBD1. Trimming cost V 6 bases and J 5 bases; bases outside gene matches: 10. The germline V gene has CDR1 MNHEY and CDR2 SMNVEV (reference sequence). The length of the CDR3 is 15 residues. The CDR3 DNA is TGTGCCAGCAGACCTCTGGACAGGGGAGTTGAGACCCAGTACTTC. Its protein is CASRPLDRGVETQYF.

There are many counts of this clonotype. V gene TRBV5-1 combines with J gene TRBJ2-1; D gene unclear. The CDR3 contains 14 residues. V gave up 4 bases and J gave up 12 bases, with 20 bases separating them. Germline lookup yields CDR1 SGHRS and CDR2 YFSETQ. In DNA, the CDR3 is TGCGCCAGCAGCCCTATAATTCCCAGATCTGTGCAGTTCTTC. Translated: CASSPIIPRSVQFF.

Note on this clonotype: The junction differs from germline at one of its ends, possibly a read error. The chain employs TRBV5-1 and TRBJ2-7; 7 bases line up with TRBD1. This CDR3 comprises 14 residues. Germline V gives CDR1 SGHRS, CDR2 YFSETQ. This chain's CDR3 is CAGSTSTGAYEQYF. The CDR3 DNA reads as TGCGCCGGCAGCACCTCAACAGGGGCCTACGAGCAGTACTTC.

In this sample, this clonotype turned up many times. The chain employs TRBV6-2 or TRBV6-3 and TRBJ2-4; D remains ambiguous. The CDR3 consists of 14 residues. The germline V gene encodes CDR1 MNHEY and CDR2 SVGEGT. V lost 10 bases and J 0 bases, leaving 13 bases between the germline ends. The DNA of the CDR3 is TGTGCCACCAGCATGGATTCAGCCAAAAACATTCAGTACTTC. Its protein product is CATSMDSAKNIQYF.

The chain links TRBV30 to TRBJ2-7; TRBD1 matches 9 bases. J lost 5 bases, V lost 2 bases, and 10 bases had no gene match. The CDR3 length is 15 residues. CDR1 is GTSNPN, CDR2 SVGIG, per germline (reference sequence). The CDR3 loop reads CAWSSRDRASHEQYF. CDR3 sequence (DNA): TGTGCCTGGAGTAGCCGGGACAGGGCGTCCCACGAGCAGTACTTC.

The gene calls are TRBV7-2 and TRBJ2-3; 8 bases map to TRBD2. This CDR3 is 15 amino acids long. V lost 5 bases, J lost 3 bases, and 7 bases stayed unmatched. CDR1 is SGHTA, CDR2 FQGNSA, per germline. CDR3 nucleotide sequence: TGTGCCAGCAGCGATCCGAAGCGGGGGACAGATACGCAGTATTTT. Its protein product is CASSDPKRGTDTQYF.

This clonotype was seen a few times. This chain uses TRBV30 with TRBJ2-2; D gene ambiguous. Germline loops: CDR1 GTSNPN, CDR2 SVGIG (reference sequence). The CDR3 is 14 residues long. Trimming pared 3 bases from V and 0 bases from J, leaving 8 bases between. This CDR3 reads CAWSGQANTGELFF. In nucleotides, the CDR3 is TGTGCCTGGAGCGGGCAGGCGAACACCGGGGAGCTGTTTTTT.

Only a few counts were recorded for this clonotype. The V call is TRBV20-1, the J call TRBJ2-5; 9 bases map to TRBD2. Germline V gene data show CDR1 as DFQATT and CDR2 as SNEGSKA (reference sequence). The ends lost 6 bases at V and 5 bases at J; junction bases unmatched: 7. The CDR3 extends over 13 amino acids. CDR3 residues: CSAKRGGAETQYF. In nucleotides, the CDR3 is TGCAGTGCCAAGCGCGGGGGGGCGGAGACCCAGTACTTC.

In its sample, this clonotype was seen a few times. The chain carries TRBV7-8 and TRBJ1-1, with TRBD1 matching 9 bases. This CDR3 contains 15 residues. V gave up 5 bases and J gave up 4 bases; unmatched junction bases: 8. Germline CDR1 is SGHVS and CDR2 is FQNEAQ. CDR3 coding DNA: TGTGCCAGCAGCATCACAGGGGGCGCGGGCACTGAAGCTTTCTTT. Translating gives CASSITGGAGTEAFF.

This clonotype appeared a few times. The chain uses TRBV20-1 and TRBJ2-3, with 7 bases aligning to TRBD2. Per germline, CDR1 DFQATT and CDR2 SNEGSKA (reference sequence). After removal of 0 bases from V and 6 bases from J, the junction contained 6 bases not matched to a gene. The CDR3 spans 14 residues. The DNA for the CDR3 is TGCAGTGCTAGAGAAGGGAGCGGGGTTGATACGCAGTATTTT. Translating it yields CSAREGSGVDTQYF.